This entry concerns a single TCR beta chain. Which antigen it targets is not known. There are no base qualities to consult, and no much larger clone falls within one base. Whole blood was collected in K2EDTA tubes by collaborating institutions according to the institutions' own protocols. For TCRbeta analysis, collaborators shipped samples in one of three forms: frozen whole blood, isolated PBMCs, or DNA extracted from either of those sample types. V drops 6 bases and J drops 5 bases, leaving 7 bases in between. The CDR3 has 11 amino acids, counting the end cysteine and phenylalanine. Of the read, only the CDR3 DNA is kept; its 33 bases are in frame from base 1. Via the germline V gene, CDR1 is MDHEN and CDR2 SYDVKM. The record originates from a study of blood T cell repertoires in COVID-19 (dated by TCRdb to 2018 to 2021). Turning to the overall study: Collaborator samples came from the United States, Italy and Spain and covered acute and convalescent phases of COVID-19. Subjects who had been exposed to COVID-19, were actively infected with it, or had recovered from it provided the deeply sampled blood TCRbeta repertoires that made up the dataset. The material from the prospective study consisted of cDNA or gDNA derived from T cells, B-cell-depleted T cells, or PBMCs. The samples were drawn from two sources: the first 160 participants of the ongoing ImmuneRACE study, and some 1,300 subjects contributed by 6 global collaborators. Sample metadata almost always included a de-identified subject ID, COVID-19 status, age in years and sex. The repertoires were made available in a free public database intended to serve as a resource for research on the immune response to SARS-CoV-2. Where HLA class I and class II types were available, the types were taken from metadata supplied by the sample provider, not from assay-based typing.

TCRbeta CDR3 regions were amplified from genomic DNA using the immunoSEQ Assay, a bias-controlled multiplex PCR. From the authors' description of their analysis: Nucleated cell counts per sample were estimated from amplification of reference gene primers within the assay. Sequence reads were collapsed and filtered to measure the absolute abundance of every unique TCRbeta CDR3 rearrangement. For each sample, productive Simpson clonality was calculated as the square root of Simpson's diversity index across productive rearrangements. In its TCRdb copy, this immuneACCESS table keeps in-frame sequences only and misses some clones. Where compared with another copy, unresolved V genes explain less than half of these, and the others have no known cause. The DNA gave D and trimming, while V, J and clone size come from that table. The sample includes about 130,000 clones, with around four fifths observed a single time. The ten biggest clones cover roughly 13% of the sample.

Study-level results and caveats: The amount of clinical and demographic metadata varied by source and participant and was provided uncurated.

The rearranged chain carries TRBV28 and TRBJ2-5, with the D gene not confidently named. This TCR derives from a human donor in a cohort sampled during active COVID-19. Sequencing input: peripheral blood. CDR3 sequence: CASRNAETQYF. DNA sequence: TGTGCCAGCAGGAACGCGGAGACCCAGTACTTC.